The 21 T cell receptor beta chains presented below share a single source sample, sequenced in a study of glioma-infiltrating T cells. TCR alpha and beta CDR3 regions were amplified from RNA using iRepertoire nested multiplex PCR. TCRdb passed the multiplex PCR reads through MiXCR, listing each CDR3 protein once. Among about 22,000 distinct CDR3 sequences listed, around 23% were seen once. Material for sequencing was glioma tissue, nonneoplastic brain tissue, or PBMCs (not recorded which). Receptor source: a human donor with low-grade glioma or glioblastoma, undergoing nonglioma brain surgery, or in good health (not recorded which).

This clonotype was counted ten times or more. This chain uses TRBV27 with TRBJ1-3, with 7 nucleotides matching TRBD1. Trimming took 7 bases from V and 0 from J; bases not matched to a gene: 12. From germline, CDR1 is MNHEY and CDR2 SMNVEV (reference sequence). CDR3 length equals 17 residues. The CDR3 loop reads CASMGLGGGSSGNTIYF. The CDR3 bases are TGTGCCAGCATGGGGCTTGGAGGGGGCTCCTCTGGAAACACCATATATTTT.

The chain has TRBV7-9 and TRBJ1-1; D gene unclear. Germline V gene data show CDR1 as SEHNR and CDR2 as FQNEAQ (reference sequence). The V end was cut by 6 bases, the J end by 0 bases, with 8 bases between. The CDR3 is 13 residues long. This chain's CDR3 is CASRREMNTEAFF. CDR3 DNA: TGTGCCAGCAGACGGGAAATGAACACTGAAGCTTTCTTT.

This clonotype has a single count. The chain links TRBV7-6 to TRBJ1-1, with D unresolved. This CDR3 has 15 residues. V lost 4 bases and J 3 bases, leaving 15 bases between the germline ends. Looked up from germline, CDR1 is SGHVS and CDR2 is FNYEAQ. CDR3 protein: CASSSRPRADTEAFF. In nucleotides, the CDR3 is TGTGCCAGCAGCTCGCGTCCTCGGGCGGACACTGAAGCTTTCTTT.

V and J are TRBV5-5 and TRBJ1-6; no clear D. The CDR3 spans 16 residues. Germline V CDR1 and CDR2: SGHKS, YYEKEE (reference sequence). V was trimmed by 2 bases and J by 7 bases, leaving 16 bases between them. Here the CDR3 DNA reads TGTGCCAGCAGCTTTGACTACTTAAAGGGCAATTCACCCCTCCACTTT. It specifies CASSFDYLKGNSPLHF.

This clonotype was seen more than once but under ten times. The rearrangement joins TRBV7-2 to TRBJ2-7; 8 positions match TRBD2. J was trimmed by 3 bases and V by 1 base; bases with no gene match: 2. There are 14 residues in the CDR3. Germline-derived CDR1 and CDR2 are SGHTA and FQGNSA. The CDR3 is CASSLGGGSYEQYF. For the CDR3, the DNA is TGTGCCAGCAGCTTAGGCGGGGGGAGCTACGAGCAGTACTTC.

The chain recombines TRBV3-1 with TRBJ1-5; D remains ambiguous. Trimming removed 4 bases from V and 8 bases from J, with 15 bases in between. Germline loops: CDR1 LGHDT, CDR2 YNNKEL (reference sequence). CDR3 size: 14 residues. The chain's CDR3 is CASSRRTIMKPQHF. CDR3 coding DNA: TGTGCCAGCAGCCGCCGGACGATCATGAAGCCCCAGCATTTT.

CDR3 amino acids: CSVEGMLRGYTF. The CDR3 DNA follows: TGCAGCGTTGAAGGGATGTTAAGGGGCTACACCTTC. V usage is TRBV29-1 and J usage is TRBJ1-2; D not resolved. This CDR3 is 12 amino acids long. Trimming cost V 1 base and J 8 bases, with 11 bases left between them. The V gene's germline CDR1 is SQVTM and CDR2 ANQGSEA.

The chain links TRBV3-1 to TRBJ1-2; D is ambiguous. Germline assignment: CDR1 LGHDT and CDR2 YNNKEL (reference sequence). CDR3 length: 15 amino acids. Between the trimmed V and J ends, which lost 2 bases and 8 bases, there was a span of 18 bases. The CDR3 sequence: CASSQMGRRNSGYTF. The CDR3 bases are TGTGCCAGCAGCCAAATGGGCAGGCGTAATAGCGGCTACACCTTC.

Comments on this clonotype: Being one base from a much bigger clone, this may be a read error. The genes are TRBV20-1 and TRBJ2-1; 7 bases are a match to TRBD2. Germline-derived CDR1 and CDR2 are DFQATT and SNEGSKA (reference sequence). Unmatched junction bases numbered 7, after V lost 5 bases and J lost 12 bases. The CDR3 consists of 11 residues. The CDR3 spells CSALSSGGQFF. CDR3 nucleotides: TGCAGTGCTCTCTCTAGCGGAGGGCAGTTCTTC.

This clonotype was seen a handful of times. The V call is TRBV7-2, the J call TRBJ2-3; 11 bases are a match to TRBD2. Germline V lookup: CDR1 SGHTA, CDR2 FQGNSA. The CDR3 is 18 amino acids. V trimming: 4 bases; J trimming: 0 bases; junction bases outside the gene matches: 9. The CDR3 spells CASSSRLAGYTSTDTQYF. CDR3 bases: TGTGCCAGCAGCTCGCGACTAGCGGGGTATACTAGCACAGATACGCAGTATTTT.

This clonotype has a count of ten or more. The chain uses TRBV7-2 and TRBJ2-5; D is uncertain. Trimming took off 5 bases at V and 2 bases at J, with 6 bases between the two ends. This CDR3 has 12 residues. In germline, CDR1 is SGHTA, CDR2 FQGNSA. The CDR3 nucleotides are TGTGCCAGCAGCAGATATCAAGAGACCCAGTACTTC. Translation gives CASSRYQETQYF.

This clonotype was seen a few times. The chain has TRBV29-1 and TRBJ2-7; D unresolved. CDR3 length equals 12 residues. Germline V gene data show CDR1 as SQVTM and CDR2 as ANQGSEA. Trimming stripped 4 bases from V and 0 bases from J, with 7 bases between. The CDR3 bases are TGCAGCGTTGCGGTTAGCTCCTACGAGCAGTACTTC. Residues: CSVAVSSYEQYF.

As concerns this clonotype: A read error may account for a junction end that differs from germline. The chain recombines TRBV6-2 or TRBV6-3 with TRBJ2-1, with D unresolved. Germline values: CDR1 MNHEY, CDR2 SVGEGT. The CDR3 runs to 12 residues. The CDR3 DNA sequence: TGTGCCAGCAGTCGAAACCCTAATGAGCAGTCCTTC. Amino acids: CASSRNPNEQSF.

On this clonotype: A much larger clone lies a single base off, so this may be a read error. The chain employs TRBV20-1 and TRBJ2-7; D gene uncertain. Germline V lookup: CDR1 DFQATT, CDR2 SNEGSKA (reference sequence). The CDR3 loop spans 11 amino acids. Here the CDR3 reads CGATREYEQYF. In DNA, the CDR3 is TGCGGTGCTACCAGAGAATACGAGCAGTACTTC.

At least ten counts were recorded for this clonotype. The chain joins TRBV12-3 or TRBV12-4 to TRBJ1-2; 10 bases are shared with TRBD1. The V and J ends lost 3 bases and 4 bases, in that order; junction bases with no gene match: 2. This CDR3 spans 14 amino acids. The CDR3 loop reads CASSFRDRGYGYTF. The CDR3, as DNA: TGTGCCAGCAGTTTTAGGGACAGGGGCTATGGCTACACCTTC.

In this sample, this clonotype turned up many times. CDR3 in DNA: TGTGCCAGCAGCCGGAGACACAGCACAGATACGCAGTATTTT. Translated, it gives CASSRRHSTDTQYF. This chain connects TRBV7-2 to TRBJ2-3; no definite D call. CDR3 length equals 14 residues. From germline, CDR1 is SGHTA and CDR2 FQGNSA. V was pared by 5 bases and J by 0 bases, with 9 bases between.

This clonotype was counted a few times. The rearrangement uses TRBV18 and TRBJ1-1; D is possibly TRBD1 (5 bases). With 3 bases removed from V and 0 bases from J, the gap between germline ends came to 14 bases. CDR3 length: 16 residues. Germline V gene lookup returns CDR1 KGHSH and CDR2 LQKENI. The CDR3 reads CASSPSPGPLNTEAFF. The CDR3 nucleotides read TGTGCCAGCTCACCGTCCCCGGGACCCTTGAACACTGAAGCTTTCTTT.

This clonotype was observed at least ten times. This rearrangement joins TRBV7-3 to TRBJ2-1, with D perhaps TRBD2 (6 bases). The CDR3 covers 16 residues. CDR1 SGHTA and CDR2 FQGTGA come from the germline V gene. The V end was cut by 2 bases, the J end by 0 bases, with 11 bases between. Here the CDR3 DNA reads TGTGCCAGCAGCTTAGGAGGGTCTAGCTCCTACAATGAGCAGTTCTTC. Translation gives CASSLGGSSSYNEQFF.

To note about this clonotype: One base away lies a much larger clone, so this may be a sequencing read error. This rearrangement joins TRBV24-1 to TRBJ2-3; possibly TRBD2 for D (5 bases). The germline gives CDR1 KGHDR, CDR2 SFDVKD. The CDR3 covers 13 residues. The V gene lost 5 bases and the J gene lost 8 bases, with 13 bases spanning the gap. The CDR3 nucleotides read TGTGCCACCAGTGGAACCGGGATACTTACGCAGTATTTT. Its translation is CATSGTGILTQYF.

V usage is TRBV19 and J usage is TRBJ1-4; no clear D gene. The CDR3 consists of 13 residues. CDR1 and CDR2 (germline): LNHDA, SQIVND (reference sequence). Trimming took 9 bases from V and 4 from J, leaving 12 bases between them. The CDR3 protein is CASIGLRNEKLFF. The CDR3 coding sequence is TGTGCCAGCATCGGACTCCGTAATGAAAAACTGTTTTTT. Drawing the rest from reference TRBV19 and TRBJ1-4, the complete variable domain is DGGITQSPKYLFRKEGQNVTLSCEQNLNHDAMYWYRQDPGQGLRLIYYSQIVNDFQKGDIAEGYSVSREKKESFPLTVTSAQKNPTAFYLCASIGLRNEKLFFGSGTQLSVL.

This clonotype was seen ten or more times. The chain employs TRBV20-1 and TRBJ2-1, with D perhaps matching TRBD1 (5 bases). There are 14 residues in the CDR3. Trimming removed 1 base from V and 7 bases from J, with 14 bases in between. Germline-derived CDR1 and CDR2 are DFQATT and SNEGSKA (reference sequence). In nucleotides, the CDR3 is TGCAGTGCTAGAGGCTCAGGGTGGGTAAATGAGCAGTTCTTC. Translating gives CSARGSGWVNEQFF.